This TCR beta chain was sequenced during a study of sequential checkpoint blockade in melanoma. Described treatment: randomized to nivolumab then ipilimumab (arm A) or the reverse (arm B). Germline V gene data show CDR1 as LNHNV and CDR2 as YYDKDF (reference sequence). Losses at the gene ends were 0 bases for V and 1 base for J; bases not matched to a gene: 5. The CDR3 contains 16 residues. The assay was immunoSEQ multiplex PCR, and TCRdb's table has in-frame clones only and misses some. The profile covers about 17,000 clones, with around two thirds appearing a single time and about 20% taken by the ten largest.

This receptor was taken from a human donor with melanoma. This rearrangement joins TRBV15 to TRBJ2-7, with TRBD2 identical over 8 bases. The sequencing used CD8+ T cells sorted from blood (inferred from file names), collected from a patient given nivolumab and ipilimumab in sequence. In nucleotides, the CDR3 is TGTGCCACCAGCAGAGATGGGGCGGGGGGATCCTACGAGCAGTACTTC. Protein product: CATSRDGAGGSYEQYF.